The clone carrying this T cell receptor beta chain was recorded once. These data belong to a study of blood T cell repertoires in COVID-19. Assignment of participants to cohorts was predicated upon participant-reported clinical history. This CDR3 has 14 residues. The ends lost 5 bases at V and 10 bases at J; junction bases unmatched: 9. Looked up from germline, CDR1 is SGHNT and CDR2 is YENEEA. Per the study methods: Reference gene primer amplification gave estimated nucleated cell counts. Here immunoSEQ multiplex PCR was the method, and the copy in TCRdb shows in-frame clones only, minus some. That table furnishes V, J and clone size, whereas the DNA furnished D and trimming. The table has 250,000 to 300,000 clones, about 80% seen once.

Sequencing was performed on PBMCs or T cells enriched from blood (not recorded which). The origin of this receptor is a man under 40 with acute COVID-19. This sequence joins TRBV11-3 and TRBJ1-1; 11 bases are shared with TRBD1. The CDR3: CASSGRTGGGGAFF. The CDR3 DNA is TGTGCCAGCAGCGGCCGGACAGGGGGCGGGGGAGCTTTCTTT. Full variable domain (remainder filled in from reference TRBV11-3 and TRBJ1-1): EAGVVQSPRYKIIEKKQPVAFWCNPISGHNTLYWYLQNLGQGPELLIRYENEEAVDDSQLPKDRFSAERLKGVDSTLKIQPAELGDSAVYLCASSGRTGGGGAFFGQGTRLTVV.